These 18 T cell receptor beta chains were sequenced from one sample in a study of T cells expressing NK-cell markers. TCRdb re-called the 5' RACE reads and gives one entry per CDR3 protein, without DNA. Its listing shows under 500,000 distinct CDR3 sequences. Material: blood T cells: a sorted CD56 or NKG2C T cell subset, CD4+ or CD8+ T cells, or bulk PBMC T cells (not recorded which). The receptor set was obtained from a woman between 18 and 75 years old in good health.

CDR3 sequence: CSAEPGLAKDNEQFF. The rearrangement uses TRBV20-1 and TRBJ2-1; absent DNA, TCRdb's TRBD2 call cannot be checked. The CDR3 sequence is 15 residues long. Germline V gene sequence: CDR1 DFQATT, CDR2 SNEGSKA (reference sequence).

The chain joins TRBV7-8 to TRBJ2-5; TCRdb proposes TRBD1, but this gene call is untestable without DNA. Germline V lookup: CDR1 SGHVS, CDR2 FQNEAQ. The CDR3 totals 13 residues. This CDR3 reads CASSLEGAQTQYF.

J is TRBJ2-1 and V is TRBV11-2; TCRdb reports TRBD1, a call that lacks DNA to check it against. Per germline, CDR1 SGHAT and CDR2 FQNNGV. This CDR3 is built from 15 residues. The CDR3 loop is CASSPRDSIVDEQFF.

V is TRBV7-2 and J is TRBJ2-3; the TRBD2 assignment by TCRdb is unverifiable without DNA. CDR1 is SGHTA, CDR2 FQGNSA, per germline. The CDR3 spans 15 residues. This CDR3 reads CASSPPSGRTDTQYF.

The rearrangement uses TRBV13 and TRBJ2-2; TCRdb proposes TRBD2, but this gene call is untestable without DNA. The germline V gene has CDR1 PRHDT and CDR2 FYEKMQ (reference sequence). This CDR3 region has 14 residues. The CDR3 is CASSPEGATGELFF. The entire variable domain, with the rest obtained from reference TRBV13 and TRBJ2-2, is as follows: AAGVIQSPRHLIKEKRETATLKCYPIPRHDTVYWYQQGPGQDPQFLISFYEKMQSDKGSIPDRFSAQQFSDYHSELNMSSLELGDSALYFCASSPEGATGELFFGEGSRLTVL.

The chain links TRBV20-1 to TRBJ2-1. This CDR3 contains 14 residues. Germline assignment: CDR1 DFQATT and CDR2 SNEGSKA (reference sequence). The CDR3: CSASDKYSYNEQFF.

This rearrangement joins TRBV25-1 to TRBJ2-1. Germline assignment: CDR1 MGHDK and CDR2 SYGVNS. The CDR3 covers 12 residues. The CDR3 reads CASAISYNEQFF.

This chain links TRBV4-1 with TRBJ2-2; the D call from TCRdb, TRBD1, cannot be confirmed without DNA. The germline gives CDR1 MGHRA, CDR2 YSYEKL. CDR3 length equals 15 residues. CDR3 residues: CASSQDLAGGRELFF.

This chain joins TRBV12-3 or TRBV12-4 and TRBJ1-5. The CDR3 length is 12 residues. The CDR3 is CASSLFYQPQHF.

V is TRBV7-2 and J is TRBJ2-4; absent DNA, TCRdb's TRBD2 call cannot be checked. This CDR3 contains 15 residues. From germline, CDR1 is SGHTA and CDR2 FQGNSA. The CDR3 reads CASSLVALDKNIQYF.

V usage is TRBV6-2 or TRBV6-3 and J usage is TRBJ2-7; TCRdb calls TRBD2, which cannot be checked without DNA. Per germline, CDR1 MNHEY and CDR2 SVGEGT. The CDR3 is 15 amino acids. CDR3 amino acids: CASSYSAGGLYEQYF.

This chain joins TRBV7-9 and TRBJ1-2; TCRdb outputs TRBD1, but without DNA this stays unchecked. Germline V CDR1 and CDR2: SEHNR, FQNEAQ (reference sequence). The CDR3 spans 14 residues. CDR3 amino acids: CASSRTGGAGGYTF.

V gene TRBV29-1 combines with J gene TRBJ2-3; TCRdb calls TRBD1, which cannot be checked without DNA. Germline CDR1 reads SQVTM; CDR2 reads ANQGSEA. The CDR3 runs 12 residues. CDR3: CSVGGGSDTQYF.

The CDR3 reads CASSLAAGQGERADTQYF. The chain employs TRBV7-2 and TRBJ2-3; the D call of TRBD1 rests on TCRdb alone, since no DNA is present to check it. The germline V gene encodes CDR1 SGHTA and CDR2 FQGNSA. This CDR3 has 18 residues.

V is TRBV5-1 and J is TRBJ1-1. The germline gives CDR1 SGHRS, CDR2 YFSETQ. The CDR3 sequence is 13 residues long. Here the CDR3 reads CASSLAVQTEAFF.

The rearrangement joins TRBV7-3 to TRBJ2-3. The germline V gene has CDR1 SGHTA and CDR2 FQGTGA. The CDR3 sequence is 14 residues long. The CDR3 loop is CASRSDSYTDTQYF.

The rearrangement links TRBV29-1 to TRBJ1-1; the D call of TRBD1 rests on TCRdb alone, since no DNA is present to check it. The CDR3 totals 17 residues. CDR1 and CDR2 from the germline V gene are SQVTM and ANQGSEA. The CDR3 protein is CSVEEFRLKYDRNGAFF.

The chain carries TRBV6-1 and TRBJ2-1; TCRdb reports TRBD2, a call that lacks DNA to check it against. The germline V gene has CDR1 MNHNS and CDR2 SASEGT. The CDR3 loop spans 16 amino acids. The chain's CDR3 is CASSRQRGGLYNEQFF.